These 32 T cell receptor beta chains share one sample of origin, sequenced in a study of OX40 agonist ivuxolimab in advanced cancers. The library came from the immunoSEQ multiplex PCR assay. Not all clones reach the TCRdb copy of this immuneACCESS table, which keeps in-frame sequences only. Checked studies attribute under half of the gap to unresolved V genes and leave the rest unexplained. For this sample the table gives tens of thousands of clones, of which roughly 80% were detected only once. The biggest ten clones account for approximately 1.2% of the sample. Sequencing used CD4+ or CD8+ T cells sorted from blood, obtained in a trial of the OX40 agonist ivuxolimab. These receptors came from an adult with an advanced solid tumor such as melanoma, head and neck, liver or kidney cancer.

The CDR3 nucleotides read TGTGCCAGTAGTATTTGGACCGGGACTGAAGCTTTCTTT. Protein sequence: CASSIWTGTEAFF. The rearrangement uses TRBV19 and TRBJ1-1; D is undetermined. V was cut by 3 bases and J by 5 bases, with 10 bases left in between. In germline, CDR1 is LNHDA, CDR2 SQIVND (reference sequence). The CDR3 sequence is 13 residues long.

The rearrangement links TRBV7-6 to TRBJ2-5, with 10 bases that match TRBD2. The CDR3 spans 17 residues. The V segment lost 2 bases and the J segment 1 base; nucleotides outside the gene matches: 7. Germline lookup yields CDR1 SGHVS and CDR2 FNYEAQ. In DNA form, the CDR3 reads TGTGCCAGCAGCTTATTCCTAGCGGGAGACCTCCAAGAGACCCAGTACTTC. It is translated as CASSLFLAGDLQETQYF. Based on the CDR3 plus reference TRBV7-6 and TRBJ2-5, the full variable domain is GAGVSQSPRYKVTKRGQDVALRCDPISGHVSLYWYRQALGQGPEFLTYFNYEAQQDKSGLPNDRFSAERPEGSISTLTIQRTEQRDSAMYRCASSLFLAGDLQETQYFGPGTRLLVL.

V and J are TRBV11-2 and TRBJ2-5; possible D gene TRBD2, 5 bases. CDR3 length: 13 amino acids. The V gene lost 6 bases and the J gene lost 9 bases, with 17 bases spanning the gap. CDR1 and CDR2 from the germline V gene are SGHAT and FQNNGV. The CDR3 DNA reads TGTGCCAGCAGGTCGTTTCGAAGGGAGCCCCAGTACTTC. It yields the protein CASRSFRREPQYF.

V gene TRBV6-1 combines with J gene TRBJ2-5, with TRBD2 as a possible D gene (6 bases). The CDR3 consists of 14 residues. V lost 2 bases to trimming and J lost 7 bases, with 14 bases between them. Germline lookup yields CDR1 MNHNS and CDR2 SASEGT. The CDR3 coding sequence is TGTGCCAGCAGTGAAAGGGGCGCCGGGGGGACCCAGTACTTC. This translates into CASSERGAGGTQYF.

The chain combines TRBV15 with TRBJ2-1, with D possibly matching TRBD2 (6 bases). Germline V gene sequence: CDR1 LNHNV, CDR2 YYDKDF (reference sequence). This CDR3 has 17 amino acids. The V end was cut by 3 bases, the J end by 2 bases, with 17 bases between. The CDR3 DNA is TGTGCCACCAGCAGGAGCTCCGGGACTCAGACCTACAATGAGCAGTTCTTC. Protein sequence: CATSRSSGTQTYNEQFF.

J is TRBJ2-3 and V is TRBV2, with 7 bases fitting TRBD2. The CDR3 runs 14 residues. Germline V lookup: CDR1 SNHLY, CDR2 FYNNEI. The V segment lost 9 bases and the J segment 2 bases; nucleotides outside the gene matches: 8. CDR3 sequence reads: CASMVAGVTDTQYF. The CDR3 DNA follows: TGTGCCAGTATGGTGGCGGGAGTCACAGATACGCAGTATTTT. Full variable domain (remainder filled in from reference TRBV2 and TRBJ2-3): EPEVTQTPSHQVTQMGQEVILRCVPISNHLYFYWYRQILGQKVEFLVSFYNNEISEKSEIFDDQFSVERPDGSNFTLKIRSTKLEDSAMYFCASMVAGVTDTQYFGPGTRLTVL.

J is TRBJ2-1 and V is TRBV7-9; D uncertain. This CDR3 is 15 amino acids long. V lost 2 bases and J 5 bases, leaving 13 bases between the germline ends. Germline V lookup: CDR1 SEHNR, CDR2 FQNEAQ (reference sequence). CDR3 residues: CASSLRQGIHNEQFF. The CDR3 DNA sequence: TGTGCCAGCAGCTTAAGACAAGGGATTCACAATGAGCAGTTCTTC.

The chain combines TRBV2 with TRBJ2-5; 15 positions agree with TRBD2. Losses at the gene ends were 7 bases for V and 5 bases for J; bases not matched to a gene: 8. The CDR3 contains 16 residues. Germline loops: CDR1 SNHLY, CDR2 FYNNEI. The CDR3 DNA sequence: TGTGCCAGCAAGCCTAGGACTAGCGGGGGGGCGGAGACCCAGTACTTC. Translated, it gives CASKPRTSGGAETQYF.

This rearrangement joins TRBV7-9 to TRBJ2-3; no clear D gene. Germline assignment: CDR1 SEHNR and CDR2 FQNEAQ (reference sequence). V lost 8 bases to trimming and J lost 4 bases, with 13 bases between them. The CDR3 consists of 13 residues. In nucleotides, the CDR3 is TGTGCCAGCTCTAGAGAGTTTTCAGATACGCAGTATTTT. It translates to CASSREFSDTQYF.

The chain carries TRBV28 and TRBJ1-6; tentatively, D is TRBD1 (5 bases). In germline, CDR1 is MDHEN, CDR2 SYDVKM. V was clipped by 2 bases and J by 8 bases, with 7 bases between them. This CDR3 has 13 amino acids. The CDR3 spells CASSLDSYSPLHF. The CDR3 DNA reads TGTGCCAGCAGTTTAGACAGTTATTCACCCCTCCACTTT. Full variable domain (rest looked up from reference TRBV28 and TRBJ1-6): DVKVTQSSRYLVKRTGEKVFLECVQDMDHENMFWYRQDPGLGLRLIYFSYDVKMKEKGDIPEGYSVSREKKERFSLILESASTNQTSMYLCASSLDSYSPLHFGNGTRLTVT.

The J gene is TRBJ2-1, the V gene TRBV19, with D possibly matching TRBD2 (5 bases). The CDR3 has 12 residues. Germline loops: CDR1 LNHDA, CDR2 SQIVND (reference sequence). The V end lost 7 bases, the J end lost 5 bases, and 9 bases lay between the germline ends. The CDR3 spells CASTTRNNEQFF. The CDR3 DNA reads as TGTGCCAGTACTACTAGAAACAATGAGCAGTTCTTC.

V gene TRBV15 combines with J gene TRBJ2-7, with D unclear. Germline assignment: CDR1 LNHNV and CDR2 YYDKDF (reference sequence). This CDR3 is 14 amino acids long. Trimming pared 1 base from V and 4 bases from J, leaving 11 bases between. The CDR3 bases are TGTGCCACCAGCAGAGCCAGTCCCCCGTACGAGCAGTACTTC. Its protein product is CATSRASPPYEQYF.

The CDR3 is CASSLIAGGQYNEQFF. The DNA for the CDR3 is TGCGCCAGCAGCCTTATAGCGGGGGGCCAATACAATGAGCAGTTCTTC. The chain has TRBV4-1 and TRBJ2-1; 10 positions agree with TRBD2. The CDR3 has 16 amino acids. Germline loops: CDR1 MGHRA, CDR2 YSYEKL. The V gene end was trimmed by 4 bases and the J gene end by 4 bases; junction bases not matched to a gene: 7.

V usage is TRBV6-6 and J usage is TRBJ1-1; TRBD1 agrees at 8 bases. The V segment lost 0 bases and the J segment 6 bases; nucleotides outside the gene matches: 6. Germline V CDR1 and CDR2: MNHNY, SVGAGI (reference sequence). This CDR3 region has 15 residues. CDR3 sequence reads: CASSYSMQGAAEAFF. In nucleotides, the CDR3 is TGTGCCAGCAGTTACTCGATGCAGGGGGCTGCTGAAGCTTTCTTT.

The V and J genes are TRBV4-1 and TRBJ1-6, with D hard to call. V lost 4 bases and J lost 9, with 16 bases in between. The germline V gene encodes CDR1 MGHRA and CDR2 YSYEKL. This CDR3 region has 15 residues. CDR3 bases: TGCGCCAGCAGCCCCTTATCGGGGTTTGGTTCACCCCTCCACTTT. The encoded protein is CASSPLSGFGSPLHF.

The genes are TRBV29-1 and TRBJ2-1; 9 bases match TRBD2. The J segment lost 1 base and the V segment lost 7 bases, leaving 5 bases of the junction unmatched. Germline lookup yields CDR1 SQVTM and CDR2 ANQGSEA. The CDR3 is made up of 14 amino acids. The CDR3 nucleotides are TGCAGCGCACATAGCGGGAGTTCCTACAATGAGCAGTTCTTC. Translation gives CSAHSGSSYNEQFF.

The rearrangement uses TRBV7-3 and TRBJ1-1; D gene uncertain. This CDR3 region has 13 residues. Deletions cut 5 bases from V and 1 base from J, with 8 bases between. The germline V gene has CDR1 SGHTA and CDR2 FQGTGA. The DNA of the CDR3 is TGTGCCAGCAGCCTAAACGGGAACACTGAAGCTTTCTTT. It translates to CASSLNGNTEAFF.

V gene TRBV5-1 combines with J gene TRBJ1-5, with D tentatively TRBD1 (5 bases). Germline lookup yields CDR1 SGHRS and CDR2 YFSETQ. Trimming took off 0 bases at V and 7 bases at J, with 14 bases between the two ends. The CDR3 is 15 residues long. For the CDR3, the DNA is TGCGCCAGCAGCTTGGAAGGGACCGAAAGACAGCCCCAGCATTTT. It codes for CASSLEGTERQPQHF. The full variable domain, in which reference TRBV5-1 and TRBJ1-5 provide the parts outside the CDR3, is KAGVTQTPRYLIKTRGQQVTLSCSPISGHRSVSWYQQTPGQGLQFLFEYFSETQRNKGNFPGRFSGRQFSNSRSEMNVSTLELGDSALYLCASSLEGTERQPQHFGDGTRLSIL.

Regarding this clone: The junction does not match germline at one end; this may be a read error. In nucleotides, the CDR3 is TGTGCCGGCAGCGTCCAGCGGGAGGGCACAGATACGCAGTATTTT. Translating it yields CAGSVQREGTDTQYF. The chain couples TRBV13 to TRBJ2-3; TRBD2 agrees at 9 bases. CDR3 size: 15 residues. CDR1 and CDR2 (germline): PRHDT, FYEKMQ (reference sequence).

The chain uses TRBV27 and TRBJ2-1, with D possibly matching TRBD1 (5 bases). This CDR3 is 14 amino acids long. Trimming left V 6 bases short and J 7 bases short, with 16 bases between. Per the germline V gene, CDR1 is MNHEY and CDR2 is SMNVEV (reference sequence). The CDR3 loop is CASRPLQGDNEQFF. CDR3 in DNA: TGTGCCAGCAGACCGCTTCAGGGTGATAATGAGCAGTTCTTC.

This rearrangement joins TRBV18 to TRBJ2-7; D perhaps matches TRBD1 (6 bases). Germline CDR1 is KGHSH and CDR2 is LQKENI. This CDR3 region has 13 residues. Trimming left V 4 bases short and J 3 bases short, with 10 bases between. The CDR3 coding sequence is TGTGCCAGCTCACGGACAGCTCTCTACGAGCAGTACTTC. Translation gives CASSRTALYEQYF.

The V gene is TRBV16, the J gene TRBJ1-5, with D maybe TRBD1 (5 bases). The CDR3 covers 15 residues. Trimming cost V 4 bases and J 2 bases, with 12 bases left between them. The V gene's germline CDR1 is KGHSY and CDR2 FQNENV. The CDR3 DNA reads TGTGCCAGCAGCCCTCGCAGGGTGGGCAATCAGCCCCAGCATTTT. Protein product: CASSPRRVGNQPQHF.

The V call is TRBV5-1, the J call TRBJ2-2; D unresolved. This CDR3 is built from 12 residues. V dropped 3 bases and J dropped 8 bases, with 8 bases sitting between them. The germline V gene encodes CDR1 SGHRS and CDR2 YFSETQ. CDR3 sequence: CASSWIRGELFF. The CDR3, as DNA: TGCGCCAGCAGCTGGATAAGGGGGGAGCTGTTTTTT.

This chain connects TRBV6-6 to TRBJ2-1; TRBD2 agrees at 8 bases. The CDR3 is 15 amino acids. Germline CDR1 and CDR2: MNHNY and SVGAGI (reference sequence). V lost 6 bases and J lost 4; bases outside the gene matches: 8. The CDR3 loop is CASRETSARYNEQFF. The CDR3 DNA follows: TGTGCCAGCAGGGAGACTAGCGCCCGTTACAATGAGCAGTTCTTC.

This chain connects TRBV15 to TRBJ2-7; tentatively, D is TRBD2 (6 bases). Trimming took 5 bases from V and 6 from J, leaving 14 bases between them. The CDR3 totals 13 residues. CDR1 LNHNV and CDR2 YYDKDF come from the germline V gene (reference sequence). This chain's CDR3 is CATSPQVGGEQYF. The DNA for the CDR3 is TGTGCCACCAGCCCTCAGGTGGGGGGCGAGCAGTACTTC.

This clone was seen only once. This rearrangement joins TRBV6-5 to TRBJ2-7; D uncertain. V shed 6 bases and J shed 1 base, with 10 bases lying between them. The CDR3 has 13 residues. CDR1 and CDR2 from the germline V gene are MNHEY and SVGAGI. The CDR3 DNA reads TGTGCCAGCAGGAGGAGCGTTTCCTACGAGCAGTACTTC. Residues: CASRRSVSYEQYF.

This clone was seen more than once but under ten times. V gene TRBV5-4 combines with J gene TRBJ2-1, with TRBD2 matching over 13 bases. The germline gives CDR1 SGHNT, CDR2 YYREEE (reference sequence). The CDR3 spans 15 residues. The V segment lost 5 bases and the J segment 5 bases; nucleotides outside the gene matches: 4. The CDR3 nucleotides read TGTGCCAGCAGATCGGGACTAGCGGGGAACAATGAGCAGTTCTTC. It codes for CASRSGLAGNNEQFF.

This rearrangement joins TRBV5-6 to TRBJ2-3; TRBD2 might be the D (5 bases). V lost 1 base, J lost 3 bases, and 15 bases lay in between. There are 16 residues in the CDR3. Germline CDR1 SGHDT, CDR2 YYEEEE. CDR3 region: CASSLTGPEVTDTQYF. The CDR3 bases are TGTGCCAGCAGCTTGACCGGACCGGAGGTTACAGATACGCAGTATTTT.

There are a few counts of this clone. The chain links TRBV18 to TRBJ2-7, with 8 nucleotides matching TRBD1. CDR1 and CDR2 from the germline V gene are KGHSH and LQKENI. V gave up 0 bases and J gave up 5 bases; unmatched junction bases: 12. The CDR3 has 17 residues. The CDR3 sequence: CASSPPVADRGRDEQYF. For the CDR3, the DNA is TGTGCCAGCTCACCACCCGTCGCTGACAGGGGACGCGACGAGCAGTACTTC.

Notes on this clone: In the same sample, other DNA sequences code for this CDR3. This rearrangement joins TRBV5-4 to TRBJ2-5, with 7 positions matching TRBD1. V lost 2 bases to trimming and J lost 3 bases; unmatched junction nucleotides: 1. The CDR3 has 13 residues. Germline V gives CDR1 SGHNT, CDR2 YYREEE (reference sequence). The CDR3: CASSLGTEETQYF. The CDR3 region has the DNA TGTGCCAGCAGCTTAGGGACAGAAGAGACCCAGTACTTC.

The genes are TRBV28 and TRBJ2-7; 11 bases agree with TRBD2. V lost 5 bases, J lost 3 bases, and 3 bases stayed unmatched. CDR3 length equals 14 residues. Germline V lookup: CDR1 MDHEN, CDR2 SYDVKM. CDR3 protein: CASSGTSGSYEQYF. The CDR3 DNA reads TGTGCCAGCAGTGGAACTAGCGGGAGCTACGAGCAGTACTTC.

The rearrangement joins TRBV27 to TRBJ2-5; D uncertain. CDR3 size: 15 residues. The germline V and J ends were trimmed by 5 bases and 5 bases, with 18 bases remaining between them. The germline V gene has CDR1 MNHEY and CDR2 SMNVEV (reference sequence). CDR3 DNA sequence: TGTGCCAGCAGTCCACAAAGCGATTTTGACGAGACCCAGTACTTC. As protein: CASSPQSDFDETQYF.